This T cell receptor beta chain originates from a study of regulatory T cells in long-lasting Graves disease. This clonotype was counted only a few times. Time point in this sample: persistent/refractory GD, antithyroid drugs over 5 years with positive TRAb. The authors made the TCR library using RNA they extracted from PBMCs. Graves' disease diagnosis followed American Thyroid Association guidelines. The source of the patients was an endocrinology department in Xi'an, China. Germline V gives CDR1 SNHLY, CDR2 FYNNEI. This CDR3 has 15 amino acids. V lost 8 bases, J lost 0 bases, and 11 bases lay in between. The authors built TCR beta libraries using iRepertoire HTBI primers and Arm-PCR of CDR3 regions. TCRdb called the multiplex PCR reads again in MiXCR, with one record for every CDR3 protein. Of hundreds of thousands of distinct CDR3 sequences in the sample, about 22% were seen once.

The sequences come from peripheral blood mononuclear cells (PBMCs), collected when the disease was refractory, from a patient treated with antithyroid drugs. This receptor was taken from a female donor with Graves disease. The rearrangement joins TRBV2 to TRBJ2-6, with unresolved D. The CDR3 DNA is TGTGCCAGCCACTTAACTTTCTCTGGGGCCAACGTCCTGACTTTC. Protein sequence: CASHLTFSGANVLTF.